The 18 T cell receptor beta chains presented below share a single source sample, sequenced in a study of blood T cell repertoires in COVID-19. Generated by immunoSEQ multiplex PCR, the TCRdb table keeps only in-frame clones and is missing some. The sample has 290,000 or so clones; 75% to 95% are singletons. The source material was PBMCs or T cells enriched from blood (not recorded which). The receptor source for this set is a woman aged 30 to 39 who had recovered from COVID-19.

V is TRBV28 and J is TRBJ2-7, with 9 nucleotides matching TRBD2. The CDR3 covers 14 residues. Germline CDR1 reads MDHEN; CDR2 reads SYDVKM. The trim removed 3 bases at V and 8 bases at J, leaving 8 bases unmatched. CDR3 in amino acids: CASSLDSGSYQQYF. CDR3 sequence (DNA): TGTGCCAGCAGTTTGGATAGCGGGAGTTATCAGCAGTACTTC.

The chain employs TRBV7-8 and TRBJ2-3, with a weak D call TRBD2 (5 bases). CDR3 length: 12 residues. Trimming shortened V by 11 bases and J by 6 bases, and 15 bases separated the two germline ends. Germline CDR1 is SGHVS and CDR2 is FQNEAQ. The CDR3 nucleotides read TGTGCCGTTAGCTCCGGACTGGATACGCAGTATTTT. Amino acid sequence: CAVSSGLDTQYF.

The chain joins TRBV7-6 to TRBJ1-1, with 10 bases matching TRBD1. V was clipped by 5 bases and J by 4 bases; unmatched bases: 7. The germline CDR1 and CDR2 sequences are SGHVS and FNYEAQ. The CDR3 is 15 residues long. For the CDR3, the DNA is TGTGCCAGCAGCCTTAGACGGGACAGGGGCACTGAAGCTTTCTTT. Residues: CASSLRRDRGTEAFF.

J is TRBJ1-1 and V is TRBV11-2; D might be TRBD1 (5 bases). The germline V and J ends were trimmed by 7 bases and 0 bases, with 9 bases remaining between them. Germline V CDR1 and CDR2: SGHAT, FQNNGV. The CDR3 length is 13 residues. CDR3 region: CASTSGMNTEAFF. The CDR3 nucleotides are TGTGCCAGCACTTCAGGGATGAACACTGAAGCTTTCTTT.

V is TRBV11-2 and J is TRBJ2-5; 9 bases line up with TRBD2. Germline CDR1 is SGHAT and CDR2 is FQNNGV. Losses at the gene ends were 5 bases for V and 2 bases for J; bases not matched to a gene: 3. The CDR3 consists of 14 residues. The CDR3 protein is CASSRLAEQETQYF. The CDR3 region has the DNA TGTGCCAGCAGCCGACTAGCGGAGCAAGAGACCCAGTACTTC.

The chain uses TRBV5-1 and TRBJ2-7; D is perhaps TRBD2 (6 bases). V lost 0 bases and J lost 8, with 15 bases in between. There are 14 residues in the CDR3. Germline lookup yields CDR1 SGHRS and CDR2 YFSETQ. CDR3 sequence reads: CASSLELAGGKQYF. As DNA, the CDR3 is TGCGCCAGCAGCTTGGAACTAGCAGGCGGGAAGCAGTACTTC.

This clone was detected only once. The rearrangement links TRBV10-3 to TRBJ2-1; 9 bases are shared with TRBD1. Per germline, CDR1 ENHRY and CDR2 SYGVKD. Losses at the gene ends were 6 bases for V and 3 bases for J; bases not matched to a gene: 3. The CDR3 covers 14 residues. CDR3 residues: CAIRGQGNYNEQFF. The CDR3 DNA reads TGTGCCATCAGGGGACAGGGAAACTACAATGAGCAGTTCTTC.

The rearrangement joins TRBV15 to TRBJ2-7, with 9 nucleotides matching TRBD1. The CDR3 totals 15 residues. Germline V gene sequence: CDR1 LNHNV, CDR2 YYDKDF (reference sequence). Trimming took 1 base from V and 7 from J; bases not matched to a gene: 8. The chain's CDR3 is CATSRARGTGWEQYF. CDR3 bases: TGTGCCACCAGCAGAGCCCGTGGGACAGGGTGGGAGCAGTACTTC.

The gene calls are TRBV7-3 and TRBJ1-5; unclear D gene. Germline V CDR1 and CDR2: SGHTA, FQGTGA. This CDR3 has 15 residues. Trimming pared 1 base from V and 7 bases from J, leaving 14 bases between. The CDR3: CASSLRFRKHQPQHF. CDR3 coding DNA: TGTGCCAGCAGCTTAAGGTTCCGAAAGCACCAGCCCCAGCATTTT.

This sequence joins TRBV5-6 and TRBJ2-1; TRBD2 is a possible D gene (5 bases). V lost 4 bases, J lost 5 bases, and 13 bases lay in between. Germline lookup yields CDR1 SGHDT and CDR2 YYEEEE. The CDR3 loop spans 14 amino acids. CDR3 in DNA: TGTGCCAGCAGCGGACTCGCCACCCACAATGAGCAGTTCTTC. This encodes CASSGLATHNEQFF.

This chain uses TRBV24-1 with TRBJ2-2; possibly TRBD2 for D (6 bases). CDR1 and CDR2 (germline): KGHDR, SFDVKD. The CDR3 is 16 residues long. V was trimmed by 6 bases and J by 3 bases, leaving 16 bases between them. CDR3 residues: CATSSTRRGDTGELFF. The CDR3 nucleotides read TGTGCCACCAGTAGTACGAGGAGGGGTGACACCGGGGAGCTGTTTTTT.

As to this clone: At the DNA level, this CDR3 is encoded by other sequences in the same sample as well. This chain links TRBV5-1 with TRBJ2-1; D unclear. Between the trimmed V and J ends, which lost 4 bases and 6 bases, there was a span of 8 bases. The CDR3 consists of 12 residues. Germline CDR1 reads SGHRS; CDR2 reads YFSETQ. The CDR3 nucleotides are TGCGCCAGCAGCGTACTTGGCAATGAGCAGTTCTTC. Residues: CASSVLGNEQFF.

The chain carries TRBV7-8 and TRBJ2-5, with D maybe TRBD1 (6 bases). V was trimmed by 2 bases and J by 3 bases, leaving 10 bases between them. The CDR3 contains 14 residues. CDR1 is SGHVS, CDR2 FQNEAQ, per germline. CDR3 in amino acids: CASSLIWTEETQYF. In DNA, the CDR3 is TGTGCCAGCAGCTTAATCTGGACAGAAGAGACCCAGTACTTC.

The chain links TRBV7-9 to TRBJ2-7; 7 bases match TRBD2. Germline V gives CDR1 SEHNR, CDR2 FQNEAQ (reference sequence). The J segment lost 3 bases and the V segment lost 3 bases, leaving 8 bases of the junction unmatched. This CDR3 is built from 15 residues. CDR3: CASSFGLAEDYEQYF. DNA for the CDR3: TGTGCCAGCAGCTTCGGCCTAGCGGAGGACTACGAGCAGTACTTC.

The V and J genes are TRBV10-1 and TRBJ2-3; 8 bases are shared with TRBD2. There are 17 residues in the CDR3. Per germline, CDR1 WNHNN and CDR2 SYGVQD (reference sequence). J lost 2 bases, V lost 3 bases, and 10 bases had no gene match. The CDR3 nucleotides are TGCGCCAGCAGTGACGGACTAGCCTCAATCCCCACAGATACGCAGTATTTT. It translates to CASSDGLASIPTDTQYF.

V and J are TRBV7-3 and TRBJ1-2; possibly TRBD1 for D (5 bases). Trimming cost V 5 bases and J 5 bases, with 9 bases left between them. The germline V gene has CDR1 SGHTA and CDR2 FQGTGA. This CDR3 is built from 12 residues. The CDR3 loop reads CASSDGTYGYTF. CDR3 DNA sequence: TGTGCCAGCAGCGACGGGACTTATGGCTACACCTTC.

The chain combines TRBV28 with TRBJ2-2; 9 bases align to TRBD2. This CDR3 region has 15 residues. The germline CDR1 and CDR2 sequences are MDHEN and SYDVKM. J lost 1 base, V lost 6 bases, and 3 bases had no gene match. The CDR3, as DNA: TGTGCCAGCAGCTTAGCGGGGGTGAACACCGGGGAGCTGTTTTTT. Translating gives CASSLAGVNTGELFF.

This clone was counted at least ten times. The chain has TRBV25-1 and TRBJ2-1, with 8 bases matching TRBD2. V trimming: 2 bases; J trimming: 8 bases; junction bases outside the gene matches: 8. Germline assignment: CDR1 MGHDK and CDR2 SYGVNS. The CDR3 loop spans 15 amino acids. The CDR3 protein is CASSESGRGQYEQFF. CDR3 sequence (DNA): TGTGCCAGCAGTGAAAGCGGGAGAGGACAATATGAGCAGTTCTTC.